This T cell receptor beta chain is drawn from a study of T cells in Graves' hyperthyroidism and ophthalmopathy. CDR1 and CDR2 from the germline V gene are LGHDT and YNNKEL (reference sequence). The CDR3 runs 15 residues. The source material, RNA transcripts, was used to amplify TCR beta CDR3 regions. The HTBI primer set drove a first-round RT-PCR of the TCR CDR3. TCRdb independently ran MiXCR on the multiplex PCR reads; one entry per CDR3 protein. Among 380,000 or so distinct CDR3 sequences listed, around an eighth were seen once. In the case of this clonotype: Germline and junction disagree at one end, which may indicate a read error.

The V and J genes are TRBV3-1 and TRBJ2-7; the D gene could be TRBD1 or TRBD2 (6 bases each). The receptor's source is a man aged 25 to 40 with Graves' hyperthyroidism that later progressed to Graves' ophthalmopathy. The sequencing sample was made of blood. The CDR3 reads CAGSQDPRGLREQYF. DNA for the CDR3: TGTGCCGGCAGCCAAGATCCCCGGGGGCTCCGGGAGCAGTACTTC.